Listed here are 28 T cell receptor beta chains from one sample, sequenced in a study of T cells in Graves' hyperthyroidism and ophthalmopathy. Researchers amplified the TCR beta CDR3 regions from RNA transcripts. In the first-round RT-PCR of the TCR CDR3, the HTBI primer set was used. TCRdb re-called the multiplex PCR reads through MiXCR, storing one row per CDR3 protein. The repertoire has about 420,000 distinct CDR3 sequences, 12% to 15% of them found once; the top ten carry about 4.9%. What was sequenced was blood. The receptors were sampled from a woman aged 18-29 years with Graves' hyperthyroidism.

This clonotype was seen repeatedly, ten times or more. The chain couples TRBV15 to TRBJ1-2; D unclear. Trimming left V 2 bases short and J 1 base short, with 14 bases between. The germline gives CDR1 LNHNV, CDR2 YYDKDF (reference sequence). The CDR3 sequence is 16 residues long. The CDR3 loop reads CATSRNYRDLNYGYTF. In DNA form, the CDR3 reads TGTGCCACCAGCAGAAACTACAGAGACCTTAACTATGGCTACACCTTC.

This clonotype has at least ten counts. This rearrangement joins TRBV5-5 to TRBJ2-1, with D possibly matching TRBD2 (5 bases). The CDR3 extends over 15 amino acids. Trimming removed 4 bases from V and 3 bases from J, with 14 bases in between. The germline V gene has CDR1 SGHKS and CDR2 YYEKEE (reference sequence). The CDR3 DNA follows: TGTGCCAGCAGCGGTCCGGGAACTAGCTACAATGAGCAGTTCTTC. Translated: CASSGPGTSYNEQFF.

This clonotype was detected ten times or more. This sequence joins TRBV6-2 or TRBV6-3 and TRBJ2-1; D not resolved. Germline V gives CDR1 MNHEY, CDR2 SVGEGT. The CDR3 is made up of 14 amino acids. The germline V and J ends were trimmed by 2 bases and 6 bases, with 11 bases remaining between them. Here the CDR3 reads CASSYTRLVNEQFF. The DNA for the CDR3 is TGTGCCAGCAGTTACACGCGGTTGGTCAATGAGCAGTTCTTC.

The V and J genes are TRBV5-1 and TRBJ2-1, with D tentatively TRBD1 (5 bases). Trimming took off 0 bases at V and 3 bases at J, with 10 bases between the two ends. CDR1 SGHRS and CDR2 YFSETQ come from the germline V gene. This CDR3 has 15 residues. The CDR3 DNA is TGCGCCAGCAGCTTGGAAGGGGCGGTCTACAATGAGCAGTTCTTC. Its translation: CASSLEGAVYNEQFF.

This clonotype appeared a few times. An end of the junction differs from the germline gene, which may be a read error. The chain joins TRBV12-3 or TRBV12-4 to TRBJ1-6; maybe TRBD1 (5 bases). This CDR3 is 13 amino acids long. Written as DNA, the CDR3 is TGTGTCAGCAGTTTAGGGACGGTCTCACCCCTCCACTTT. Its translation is CVSSLGTVSPLHF.

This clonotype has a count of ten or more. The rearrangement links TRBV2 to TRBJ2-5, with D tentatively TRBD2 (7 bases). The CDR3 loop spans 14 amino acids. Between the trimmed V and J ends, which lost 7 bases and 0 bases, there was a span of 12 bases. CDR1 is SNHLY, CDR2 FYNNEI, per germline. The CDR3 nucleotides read TGTGCCAGCACGAGGGGGGGCAACCAAGAGACCCAGTACTTC. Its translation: CASTRGGNQETQYF.

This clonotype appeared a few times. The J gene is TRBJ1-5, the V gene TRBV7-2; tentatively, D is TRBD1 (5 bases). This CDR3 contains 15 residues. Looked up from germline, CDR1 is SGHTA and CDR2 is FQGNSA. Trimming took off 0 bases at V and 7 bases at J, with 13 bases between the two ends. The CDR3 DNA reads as TGTGCCAGCAGCTTAGCCACAGGCGCTAGCCAGCCCCAGCATTTT. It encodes CASSLATGASQPQHF. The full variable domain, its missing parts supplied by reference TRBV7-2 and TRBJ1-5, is GAGVSQSPSNKVTEKGKDVELRCDPISGHTALYWYRQSLGQGLEFLIYFQGNSAPDKSGLPSDRFSAERTGGSVSTLTIQRTQQEDSAVYLCASSLATGASQPQHFGDGTRLSIL.

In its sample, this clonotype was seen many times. The CDR3 sequence: CASSQGIAADNEQFF. In nucleotides, the CDR3 is TGCGCCAGCAGCCAGGGGATAGCGGCCGACAATGAGCAGTTCTTC. This chain connects TRBV4-3 to TRBJ2-1; weak D call: TRBD2 (6 bases). Germline V gene sequence: CDR1 LGHNA, CDR2 YSLEER. The CDR3 contains 15 residues. Trimming pared 3 bases from V and 5 bases from J, leaving 14 bases between.

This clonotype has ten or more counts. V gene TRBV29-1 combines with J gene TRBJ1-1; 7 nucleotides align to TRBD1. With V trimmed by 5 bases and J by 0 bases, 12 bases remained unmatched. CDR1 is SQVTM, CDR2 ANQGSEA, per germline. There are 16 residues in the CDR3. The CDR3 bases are TGCAGCGTTCCCCCAGGGGGTCTAGGGTTGAACACTGAAGCTTTCTTT. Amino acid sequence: CSVPPGGLGLNTEAFF.

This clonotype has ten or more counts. In nucleotides, the CDR3 is TGTGCCAGCACTCCCTCCCGGGGACCGTCCTACAATGAGCAGTTCTTC. It encodes CASTPSRGPSYNEQFF. This sequence joins TRBV27 and TRBJ2-1, with D possibly called TRBD1 or TRBD2 (5 bases each). The CDR3 runs 16 residues. V lost 7 bases and J lost 1, with 17 bases in between. Per the germline V gene, CDR1 is MNHEY and CDR2 is SMNVEV (reference sequence).

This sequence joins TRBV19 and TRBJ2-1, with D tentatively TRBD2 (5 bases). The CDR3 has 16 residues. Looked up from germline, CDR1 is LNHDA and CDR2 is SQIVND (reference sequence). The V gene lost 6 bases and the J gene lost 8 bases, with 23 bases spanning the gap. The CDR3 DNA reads TGTGCCAGTAGGAAACCCAGCGGACGCGCGGGCCATGAGCAGTTCTTC. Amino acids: CASRKPSGRAGHEQFF.

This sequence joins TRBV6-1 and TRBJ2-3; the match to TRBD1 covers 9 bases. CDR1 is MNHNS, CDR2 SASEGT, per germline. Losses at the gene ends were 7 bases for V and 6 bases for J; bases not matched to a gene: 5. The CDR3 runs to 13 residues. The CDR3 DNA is TGTGCCAGCATGGGACAGGGCGCGGATACGCAGTATTTT. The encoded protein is CASMGQGADTQYF.

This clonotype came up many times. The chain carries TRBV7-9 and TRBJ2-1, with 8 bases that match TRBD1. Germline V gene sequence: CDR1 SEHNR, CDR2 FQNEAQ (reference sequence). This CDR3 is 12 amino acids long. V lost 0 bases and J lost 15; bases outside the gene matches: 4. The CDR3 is CASSLAQGERFF. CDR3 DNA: TGTGCCAGCAGCTTAGCACAGGGGGAACGGTTCTTC.

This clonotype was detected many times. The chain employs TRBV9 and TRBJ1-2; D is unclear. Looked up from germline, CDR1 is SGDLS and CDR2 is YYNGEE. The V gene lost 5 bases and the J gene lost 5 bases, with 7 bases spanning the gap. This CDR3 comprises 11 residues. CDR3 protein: CASRGVYGYTF. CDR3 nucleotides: TGTGCCAGCAGGGGAGTGTATGGCTACACCTTC.

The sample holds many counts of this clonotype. The CDR3 protein is CASSLVGGETQYF. In nucleotides, the CDR3 is TGTGCCAGCAGTTTAGTTGGGGGAGAGACCCAGTACTTC. This rearrangement joins TRBV12-3 or TRBV12-4 to TRBJ2-5; either TRBD1 or TRBD2 may fit D (5 bases each). CDR3 length equals 13 residues. Trimming stripped 1 base from V and 4 bases from J, with 7 bases between.

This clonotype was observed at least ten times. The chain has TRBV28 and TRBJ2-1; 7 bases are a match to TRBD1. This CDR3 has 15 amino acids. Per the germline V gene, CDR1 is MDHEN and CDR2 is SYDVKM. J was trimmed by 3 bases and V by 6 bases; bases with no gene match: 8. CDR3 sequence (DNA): TGTGCCAGCAGCCCTAGGGACAGCTACTACAATGAGCAGTTCTTC. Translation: CASSPRDSYYNEQFF.

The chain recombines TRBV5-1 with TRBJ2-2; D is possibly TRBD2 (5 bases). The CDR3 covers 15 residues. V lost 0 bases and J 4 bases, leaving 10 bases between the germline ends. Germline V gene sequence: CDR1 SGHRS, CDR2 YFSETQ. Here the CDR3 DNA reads TGCGCCAGCAGCTTGGCGGGCAGCGGCACCGGGGAGCTGTTTTTT. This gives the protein CASSLAGSGTGELFF.

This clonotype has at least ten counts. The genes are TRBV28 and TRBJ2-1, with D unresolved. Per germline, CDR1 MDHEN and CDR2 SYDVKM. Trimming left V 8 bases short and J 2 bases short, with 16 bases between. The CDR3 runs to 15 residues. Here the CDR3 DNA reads TGTGCCAGCCAGAGGCCCGGCCAGGCCTACAATGAGCAGTTCTTC. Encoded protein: CASQRPGQAYNEQFF.

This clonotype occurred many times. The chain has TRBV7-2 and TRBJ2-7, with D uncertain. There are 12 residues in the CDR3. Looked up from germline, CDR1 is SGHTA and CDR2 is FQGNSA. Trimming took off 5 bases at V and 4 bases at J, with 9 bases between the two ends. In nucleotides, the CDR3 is TGTGCCAGCAGCATTGGGCCTTACGAGCAGTACTTC. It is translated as CASSIGPYEQYF.

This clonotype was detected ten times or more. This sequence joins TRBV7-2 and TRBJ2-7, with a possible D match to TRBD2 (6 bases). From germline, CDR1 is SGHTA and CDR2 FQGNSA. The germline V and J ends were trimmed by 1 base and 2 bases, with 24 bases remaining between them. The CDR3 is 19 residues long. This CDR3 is CASSLVSISGERGPYEQYF. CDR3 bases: TGTGCCAGCAGCTTAGTATCGATTTCGGGGGAAAGGGGTCCCTACGAGCAGTACTTC.

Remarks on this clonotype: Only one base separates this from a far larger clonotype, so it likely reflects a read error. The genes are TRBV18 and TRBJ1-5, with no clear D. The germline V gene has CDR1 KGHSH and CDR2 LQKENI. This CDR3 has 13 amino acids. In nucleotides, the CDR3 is TGTGCCAGCTCACCGGGCGGAAATCGGCCCCAGCATTTT. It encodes CASSPGGNRPQHF.

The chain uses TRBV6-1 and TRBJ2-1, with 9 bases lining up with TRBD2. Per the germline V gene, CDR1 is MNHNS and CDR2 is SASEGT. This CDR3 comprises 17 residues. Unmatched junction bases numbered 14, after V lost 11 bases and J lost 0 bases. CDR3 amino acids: CAGQREALLSSYNEQFF. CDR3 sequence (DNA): TGTGCCGGCCAGCGGGAGGCCCTCCTAAGCTCCTACAATGAGCAGTTCTTC.

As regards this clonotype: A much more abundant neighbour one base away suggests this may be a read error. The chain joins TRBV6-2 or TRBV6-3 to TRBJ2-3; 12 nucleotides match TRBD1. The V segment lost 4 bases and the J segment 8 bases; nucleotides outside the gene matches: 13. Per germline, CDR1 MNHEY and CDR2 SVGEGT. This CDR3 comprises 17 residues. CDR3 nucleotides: TGTGCCAGCAGTTCTCAAGTCCCGGGACAGGGGGCAGGTACGCAGTATTTT. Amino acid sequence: CASSSQVPGQGAGTQYF.

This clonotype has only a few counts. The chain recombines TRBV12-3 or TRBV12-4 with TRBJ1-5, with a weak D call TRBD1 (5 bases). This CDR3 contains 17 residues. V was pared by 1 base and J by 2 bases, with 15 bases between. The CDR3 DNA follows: TGTGCCAGCAGTTTAGGAGGGGCCCGGGGCGGCAATCAGCCCCAGCATTTT. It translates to CASSLGGARGGNQPQHF.

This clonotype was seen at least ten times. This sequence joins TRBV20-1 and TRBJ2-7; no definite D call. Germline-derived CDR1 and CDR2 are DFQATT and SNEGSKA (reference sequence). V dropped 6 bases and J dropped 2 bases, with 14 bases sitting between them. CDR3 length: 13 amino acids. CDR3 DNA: TGCAGTGCCGCCGGCCCCAGCCCCTACGAGCAGTACTTC. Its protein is CSAAGPSPYEQYF.

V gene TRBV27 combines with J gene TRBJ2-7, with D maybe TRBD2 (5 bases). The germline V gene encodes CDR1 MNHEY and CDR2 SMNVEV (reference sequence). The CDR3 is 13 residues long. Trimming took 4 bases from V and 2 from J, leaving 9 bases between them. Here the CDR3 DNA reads TGTGCCAGCAGTTCGGGGTTCCCCTACGAGCAGTACTTC. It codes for CASSSGFPYEQYF.

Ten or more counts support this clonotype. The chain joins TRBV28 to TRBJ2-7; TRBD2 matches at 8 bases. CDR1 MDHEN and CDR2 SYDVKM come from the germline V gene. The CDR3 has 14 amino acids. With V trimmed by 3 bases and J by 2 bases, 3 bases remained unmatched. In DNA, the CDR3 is TGTGCCAGCAGTTTCCGGGAGGGCCCCTACGAGCAGTACTTC. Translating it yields CASSFREGPYEQYF. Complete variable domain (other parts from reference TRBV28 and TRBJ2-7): DVKVTQSSRYLVKRTGEKVFLECVQDMDHENMFWYRQDPGLGLRLIYFSYDVKMKEKGDIPEGYSVSREKKERFSLILESASTNQTSMYLCASSFREGPYEQYFGPGTRLTVT.

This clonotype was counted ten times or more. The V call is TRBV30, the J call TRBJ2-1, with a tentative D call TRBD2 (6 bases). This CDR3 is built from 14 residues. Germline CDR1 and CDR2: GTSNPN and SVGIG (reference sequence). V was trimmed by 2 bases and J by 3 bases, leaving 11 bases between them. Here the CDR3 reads CAWSTGGDYNEQFF. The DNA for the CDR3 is TGTGCCTGGAGTACGGGCGGGGACTACAATGAGCAGTTCTTC.